A selection of T cell receptor beta chains follows, all from one sample in a study of shared clonotypes between healthy human individuals. Sequencing was performed with immunoSEQ multiplex PCR; in TCRdb, only in-frame clones are kept and a portion is missing. The table has approximately 240,000 clones, approximately 70% seen once. Material: memory CD4+ T cells sorted from blood. Source of these receptors: a man aged 25-45 years in good health. The CDR3 runs from the conserved cysteine through the conserved F or W. D genes are given only for firm matches. Only part of the rows carry a size: once, few, many, or a class if the clone is expanded.

>TRBV4-3|NA|TRBJ2-2|NA
CASSQDARPNTGELFF
TGCGCCAGCAGCCAAGATGCACGGCCTAACACCGGGGAGCTGTTTTTT
>TRBV28|NA|TRBJ2-4|TRBD1
CASSTGGIAKNIQYF
TGTGCCAGCTCCACAGGGGGCATAGCCAAAAACATTCAGTACTTC
>TRBV14|NA|TRBJ1-1|TRBD1
CASSRETGVLKAFF
TGTGCCAGCAGCCGCGAGACAGGGGTCCTAAAAGCTTTCTTT
>TRBV5-6|NA|TRBJ2-3|TRBD1
CASSPAGTGTTDTQYF
TGTGCCAGCAGCCCCGCCGGGACAGGGACCACAGATACGCAGTATTTT
>TRBV19|NA|TRBJ1-2|NA
CASSTTVANYGYTF
TGTGCCAGTAGTACCACGGTGGCTAACTATGGCTACACCTTC
>TRBV5-1|NA|TRBJ2-7|TRBD2
CASSLEPPGGPNEQYF
TGCGCCAGCAGCTTGGAGCCTCCGGGAGGGCCAAACGAGCAGTACTTC
>TRBV20-1|NA|TRBJ2-3|NA
CSARIADTQYF
TGCAGTGCTAGGATTGCAGATACGCAGTATTTT
>TRBV6-5|NA|TRBJ1-2|NA
CASRPPRRENYGYTF
TGTGCCAGCAGACCACCCCGGAGGGAGAACTATGGCTACACCTTC
>TRBV10-3|NA|TRBJ1-3|NA
CAIRGAISGNTIYF
TGTGCCATCAGAGGGGCAATCTCTGGAAACACCATATATTTT
>TRBV2|NA|TRBJ2-7|TRBD2
CASSGLAGKVIGSYEQYF
TGTGCCAGCTCGGGACTAGCGGGAAAAGTGATCGGGTCCTACGAGCAGTACTTC
>TRBV29-1|NA|TRBJ1-4|TRBD1
CSVRQGATNEKLFF
TGCAGCGTTCGACAGGGGGCGACTAATGAAAAACTGTTTTTT
>TRBV7-9|few|TRBJ2-5|TRBD1
CASSLGDSKQETQYF
TGTGCCAGCAGCCTGGGGGACAGCAAACAAGAGACCCAGTACTTC
>TRBV29-1|once|TRBJ1-2|TRBD1
CSVGDRDYGYTF
TGCAGCGTTGGGGACAGGGACTATGGCTACACCTTC
>TRBV29-1|NA|TRBJ2-7|NA
CSASGGPGYEQYF
TGCAGCGCGTCCGGCGGCCCCGGGTACGAGCAGTACTTC
>TRBV25-1|NA|TRBJ2-5|NA
CASSEFLGETQYF
TGTGCCAGCAGTGAATTTCTGGGAGAGACCCAGTACTTC
>TRBV6-1|many|TRBJ2-7|NA
CASSTQVGTYEQYF
TGTGCCAGCAGTACGCAGGTGGGAACCTACGAGCAGTACTTC
>TRBV10-3|NA|TRBJ2-1|NA
CAISELDEQFF
TGTGCCATCAGTGAGTTGGATGAGCAGTTCTTC
>TRBV6-6|NA|TRBJ1-3|NA
CASSYVHTIYF
TGTGCCAGCAGTTACGTTCACACCATATATTTT
>TRBV2|NA|TRBJ2-4|TRBD2
CASSHPGGAQNIQYF
TGTGCCAGCAGTCACCCGGGAGGGGCCCAAAACATTCAGTACTTC
>TRBV6-1|NA|TRBJ2-2|NA
CASSEHLDGELFF
TGTGCCAGCAGTGAACACCTTGACGGGGAGCTGTTTTTT
>TRBV5-4|NA|TRBJ2-2|TRBD1
CGTGTGMRQNTGELFF
TGTGGGACCGGGACAGGGATGCGTCAGAACACCGGGGAGCTGTTTTTT
>TRBV5-4|once|TRBJ2-1|NA
CASSLQTNEQFF
TGTGCCAGCAGCCTACAAACTAATGAGCAGTTCTTC
>TRBV7-2|few|TRBJ2-5|NA
CASSFGGGDKTQYF
TGTGCCAGCAGCTTTGGGGGCGGGGATAAGACCCAGTACTTC
>TRBV5-1|NA|TRBJ2-1|NA
CASSSNVYEQFF
TGCGCCAGCAGCTCCAATGTGTATGAGCAGTTCTTC
>TRBV9|NA|TRBJ2-1|TRBD2
CASSVGVLAEYNEQFF
TGTGCCAGCAGCGTCGGGGTACTAGCGGAGTACAATGAGCAGTTCTTC
>TRBV25-1|NA|TRBJ1-5|NA
CASSDWGNNQPQHF
TGTGCCAGCAGTGATTGGGGGAACAATCAGCCCCAGCATTTT
>TRBV9|NA|TRBJ2-1|NA
CASGPSRGRPDYNEQFF
TGTGCCAGCGGCCCCAGCAGGGGACGACCGGACTACAATGAGCAGTTCTTC
>TRBV6-4|NA|TRBJ2-1|NA
CASSDDVYNEQFF
TGTGCCAGCAGTGACGACGTTTACAATGAGCAGTTCTTC
>TRBV11-2|NA|TRBJ2-7|NA
CASSLKRKTSGQYF
TGTGCCAGCAGCTTAAAACGGAAGACTTCGGGGCAGTACTTC
>TRBV25-1|many|TRBJ2-5|NA
CASTSAGTETQYF
TGTGCCAGCACCTCCGCGGGTACGGAGACCCAGTACTTC
>TRBV6-6|few|TRBJ2-7|NA
CASSRSAVVSEQYF
TGTGCCAGCAGTCGAAGCGCCGTCGTCTCCGAGCAGTACTTC
>TRBV27|once|TRBJ2-1|NA
CASRSGNNEQFF
TGTGCCAGCAGGTCGGGGAACAATGAGCAGTTCTTC
>TRBV29-1|NA|TRBJ2-1|NA
CSVGGPSSYNEQFF
TGCAGCGTTGGGGGCCCGAGCTCCTACAATGAGCAGTTCTTC
>TRBV6-1|NA|TRBJ2-7|NA
CASSEFPGISYEQYF
TGTGCCAGCAGTGAATTCCCAGGGATTTCCTACGAGCAGTACTTC
>TRBV27|NA|TRBJ1-1|TRBD1
CASSILGQGAGAFF
TGTGCCAGCAGTATTTTAGGACAGGGGGCAGGAGCTTTCTTT
>TRBV5-1|NA|TRBJ1-5|NA
CASTPGESNQPQHF
TGCGCCAGCACTCCGGGGGAGAGCAATCAGCCCCAGCATTTT
>TRBV6-5|NA|TRBJ1-1|NA
CASSFTGNTEAFF
TGTGCCAGCAGTTTTACAGGGAACACTGAAGCTTTCTTT
>TRBV30|few|TRBJ2-1|TRBD1
CAWEGQGYNEQFF
TGTGCCTGGGAAGGACAGGGCTACAATGAGCAGTTCTTC
>TRBV6-6|few|TRBJ1-2|NA
CASSYSAPQTNYGYTF
TGTGCCAGCAGTTACTCAGCCCCACAGACTAACTATGGCTACACCTTC
>TRBV28|many|TRBJ2-7|NA
CASSAPVPYEQYF
TGTGCCAGCAGTGCCCCGGTGCCCTACGAGCAGTACTTC
>TRBV29-1|once|TRBJ2-3|TRBD1
CSVEGQGVSSTDTQYF
TGCAGCGTTGAGGGACAGGGGGTTTCTAGCACAGATACGCAGTATTTT
>TRBV5-1|many|TRBJ1-1|TRBD1
CASSLVLTGYGTEAFF
TGCGCCAGCAGCTTGGTCTTGACAGGGTACGGCACTGAAGCTTTCTTT
>TRBV6-4|NA|TRBJ2-7|TRBD1
CASSARTGDEQYF
TGTGCCAGCAGTGCTCGGACAGGGGACGAGCAGTACTTC
>TRBV15|NA|TRBJ1-1|NA
CATSRDWGDTEAFF
TGTGCCACCAGCAGAGATTGGGGGGACACTGAAGCTTTCTTT
>TRBV20-1|NA|TRBJ2-7|NA
CSARGRYEQYF
TGCAGTGCTCGGGGCCGCTACGAGCAGTACTTC
>TRBV7-8|once|TRBJ1-2|NA
CASSLDRLSYGYTF
TGTGCCAGCAGCTTAGACAGGTTAAGCTATGGCTACACCTTC
>TRBV2|many|TRBJ2-5|NA
CASDNAETQYF
TGTGCCAGCGATAATGCGGAGACCCAGTACTTC
>TRBV11-2|NA|TRBJ1-1|NA
CASSFKGTANTEAFF
TGTGCCAGCAGCTTTAAAGGGACCGCGAACACTGAAGCTTTCTTT
>TRBV23-1|NA|TRBJ2-4|NA
CASIGGRGVGLAKNIQYF
TGCGCCAGCATAGGGGGTCGTGGGGTTGGGCTAGCCAAAAACATTCAGTACTTC
>TRBV28|once|TRBJ1-5|NA
CASSLYRSDQPQHF
TGTGCCAGCAGTTTATATAGGAGCGATCAGCCCCAGCATTTT
>TRBV4-1|NA|TRBJ2-2|NA
CASSQVTFRATGELFF
TGCGCCAGCAGCCAAGTTACGTTCAGGGCAACCGGGGAGCTGTTTTTT
>TRBV7-9|NA|TRBJ2-1|NA
CASSPGAGDYEQFF
TGTGCCAGCAGCCCGGGGGCAGGGGACTATGAGCAGTTCTTC
>TRBV19|NA|TRBJ2-4|NA
CASSMRQTGGIQYF
TGTGCCAGTAGTATGCGGCAAACCGGAGGCATTCAGTACTTC
>TRBV2|many|TRBJ1-2|NA
CATGRSPNYGYTF
TGTGCCACCGGTCGATCTCCTAACTATGGCTACACCTTC